This is a list of T cell receptor beta chains from one sample in a study of blood T cells in healthy people across ages. Via MiXCR, TCRdb re-called the 5' RACE reads, giving one row per CDR3 protein. Found here are nearly 1 million distinct CDR3 sequences, roughly half of them singletons; the top ten hold 20% to 25%. Sample: blood. These receptor sequences come from a woman aged 55-70 years in good health. Each CDR3 is given with its conserved first and last residue. D genes are given only for firm matches. Clone size is stated in some rows and not others, as once, few, many or a class when expanded.

abundance,j_gene,d_gene,v_gene,CDR3nt,CDR3aa
.,TRBJ2-3,.,TRBV5-1,TGCGCCAGCAGCTTCTCAACATGGGGTAGCACAGATACGCAGTATTTT,CASSFSTWGSTDTQYF
few,TRBJ2-5,TRBD1,TRBV5-1,TGCGCCAGCAGCGTAGGGACAGGGTTCCGAGAGACCCAGTACTTC,CASSVGTGFRETQYF
.,TRBJ2-6,.,TRBV5-1,TGCGCCAGCAGCAGAATGGGGGCCTACTCTGGGGCCAACGTCCTGACTTTC,CASSRMGAYSGANVLTF
.,TRBJ1-2,.,TRBV24-1,TGTGCCACCAGTGAAACGTCGGAGTATGGCTACACCTTC,CATSETSEYGYTF
few,TRBJ2-1,.,TRBV27,TGTGCCAGCAGAGACCCTTTACTAGCTTACAATGAGCAGTTCTTC,CASRDPLLAYNEQFF
.,TRBJ1-5,.,TRBV5-1,TGTGCCAGCAGCTTAGACCAGGGTGGCCAGCCCCAGCATTTT,CASSLDQGGQPQHF
.,TRBJ2-3,.,TRBV7-3,TGTGCCAGCAGGGGTGGCGCGACCACAGATACGCAGTATTTT,CASRGGATTDTQYF
.,TRBJ2-7,.,TRBV7-8,TGTGCCAGCAGCTTAGACGGAACCTACCTAGGCGAGCAGTACTTC,CASSLDGTYLGEQYF
.,TRBJ2-5,.,TRBV5-1,TGCGCCAGCAACCTCTTGGGTGGGAGCCAAGAGACCCAGTACTTC,CASNLLGGSQETQYF
.,TRBJ2-7,TRBD1,TRBV2,TGTGCCAGCAGTGAAGCGCCGACAGGGGTAATCGGGCGTTCCTACGAGCAGTACTTC,CASSEAPTGVIGRSYEQYF
.,TRBJ1-6,.,TRBV20-1,TGCAGTGCTAGTTTGAACTCACCCCCCCACTTT,CSASLNSPPHF
many,TRBJ1-1,TRBD1,TRBV2,TGTGCCAGCGACAGGGGCCCGGAAACTGAAGCTTTCTTT,CASDRGPETEAFF
few,TRBJ2-3,TRBD2,TRBV10-3,TGTGCCACGACAGCGGGAGTGGGCACAGATACGCAGTATTTT,CATTAGVGTDTQYF
.,TRBJ1-2,TRBD1,TRBV19,TGTGCCAGTAGCTCCGGGACAGGGGGAGCTAACTATGGCTACACCTTC,CASSSGTGGANYGYTF
.,TRBJ2-1,.,TRBV7-2,TGTGCCAGCAGCTTAGCCCAGCGCCCCTTGTTCTTC,CASSLAQRPLFF
.,TRBJ2-7,TRBD2,TRBV6-2/TRBV6-3,TGTGCCAGCAGTTACGGCGGGAGTACATCCTACGAGCAGTACTTC,CASSYGGSTSYEQYF
.,TRBJ2-3,.,TRBV12-3/TRBV12-4,TGTGCCAGCATGATGAGTAGCACAGATACGCAGTATTTT,CASMMSSTDTQYF
once,TRBJ2-4,.,TRBV28,TGTGCCAGCACCCACGAAGGGACTCGGTACTTC,CASTHEGTRYF
.,TRBJ2-1,TRBD2,TRBV20-1,TGCAGTGCTAGGACTAGCGGGATCAACAATGAGCAGTTCTTC,CSARTSGINNEQFF
.,TRBJ2-5,.,TRBV4-1,TGCGCCAGCAGCCAAGAGGGCGCTAAAGAGACCCAGTACTTC,CASSQEGAKETQYF
few,TRBJ2-1,TRBD2,TRBV9,TGTGCCAGCAGCGTAGGCGGGAGTGGGGGGAATGAGCAGTTCTTC,CASSVGGSGGNEQFF
.,TRBJ2-7,.,TRBV5-5,TGTGCCAGCGGGGTTGACTACGAGCAGTACTTC,CASGVDYEQYF
.,TRBJ2-3,.,TRBV4-2,TGTGCCAGCAGCCAAGATGAGTCAGATACGCAGTATTTT,CASSQDESDTQYF
once,TRBJ2-1,.,TRBV7-2,TGTGCCAGCAGCTCACGTGCTAGTGAGGGCCTTAACAATGAGCAGTTCTTC,CASSSRASEGLNNEQFF
many,TRBJ2-5,.,TRBV12-5,TGTGCTAGTGGTAAAGGGGTGACCGAGGGAGAGACCCAGTACTTC,CASGKGVTEGETQYF
many,TRBJ2-7,.,TRBV3-1,TGTGCCAGCAGCCTACACCTGGGACACTTCTACGAGCAGTACTTC,CASSLHLGHFYEQYF
.,TRBJ2-5,.,TRBV7-2,TGTGCCAGCAGCTTAGCAGGGATAGGGACCCAGTACTTC,CASSLAGIGTQYF
once,TRBJ1-1,.,TRBV28,TGTGCCACCTACATAAGGGGGGGAAACACTGAAGCTTTCTTT,CATYIRGGNTEAFF
once,TRBJ2-3,.,TRBV12-3/TRBV12-4,TGTGCCAGCAGTTTTACGGGACGAATGGATGCAGATACGCAGTATTTT,CASSFTGRMDADTQYF
.,TRBJ1-2,.,TRBV28,TGTGCCAGCCAGGTATCTTTCTACTATGGCTACACCTTC,CASQVSFYYGYTF
.,TRBJ2-1,.,TRBV29-1,TGCAGCGTTGATTTGTGGGAAGGTCGGAATGAGCAGTTCTTC,CSVDLWEGRNEQFF
.,TRBJ2-2,.,TRBV18,TGTGCCAGCTCACCAAACCACCGTTCCACCGGGGAGCTGTTTTTT,CASSPNHRSTGELFF
.,TRBJ2-5,.,TRBV5-1,TGCACCAGCAGCTCGGGGGAGATTGTGGAGACCCAGTACTTC,CTSSSGEIVETQYF
.,TRBJ2-1,TRBD2,TRBV4-1,TGCGCCAGCAGCCTCCGGACTAGCGGGAGGCCCTACAATGAGCAGTTCTTC,CASSLRTSGRPYNEQFF
.,TRBJ2-1,TRBD2,TRBV20-1,TGCAGTCCCAAAAGCGGGAGTGGCTACAATGAGCAGTTCTTC,CSPKSGSGYNEQFF
.,TRBJ1-1,.,TRBV27,TGTGCCAGCAGTCCTGGGGCGATGTCCCCATCGGGGGCTTTCTTT,CASSPGAMSPSGAFF
.,TRBJ1-6,TRBD1,TRBV28,TGTGCCAGCAGTTTACTCACAGGGGGCACGTCACCCCTCCACTTT,CASSLLTGGTSPLHF
.,TRBJ2-4,.,TRBV6-1,TGTGCCAGCAGTGAACGTCTCCGAGCCAAAAACATTCAGTACTTC,CASSERLRAKNIQYF
.,TRBJ2-5,TRBD2,TRBV12-3/TRBV12-4,TGTGCCAGCAGACGCCTAGCGGGAGGAGAGCAGTACTTC,CASRRLAGGEQYF
.,TRBJ1-5,.,TRBV20-1,TGCAGTGCTAGTGGGTCAGGGACTAATCAGCCCCAGCATTTT,CSASGSGTNQPQHF
.,TRBJ2-7,.,TRBV5-5,TGTGCCAGCAACGGACAGAGAACCTACGAGCAGTACTTC,CASNGQRTYEQYF
.,TRBJ2-3,.,TRBV7-9,TGTGCCAGCAGCTTGCATCTAAGGGTGAAAGGCACAGATACGCAGTATTTT,CASSLHLRVKGTDTQYF
few,TRBJ2-7,.,TRBV20-1,TGCAGTGCTAGACGGACTGCCTCCTACGAGCAGTACTTC,CSARRTASYEQYF
few,TRBJ2-7,.,TRBV28,TGTGCCAGCAGTTTCCTGTCGGCGGGGAAGGTCTACGAGCAGTACTTC,CASSFLSAGKVYEQYF
.,TRBJ1-1,.,TRBV6-1,TGTGCCAGCAGTGCCCAACATCTGGGTGAAGCTTTCTTT,CASSAQHLGEAFF
.,TRBJ1-1,.,TRBV5-1,TGCGCCAGCAGCTTGGCCGGATGGGGAAACACTGAAGCTTTCTTT,CASSLAGWGNTEAFF
.,TRBJ2-7,TRBD1,TRBV27,TGTGCCAGCAGCTTCCAACTACCCCCGGGACAGAGGTACTACGAGCAGTACTTC,CASSFQLPPGQRYYEQYF
many,TRBJ2-7,.,TRBV3-1,TGTGCCAGCAGCCTTGGGGGACCCGTCTACGAGCAGTACTTC,CASSLGGPVYEQYF
few,TRBJ2-7,.,TRBV6-5,TGTGCCAGCAGTTACCGTGAGGGTAGCGCCTACGAGCAGTACTTC,CASSYREGSAYEQYF
.,TRBJ1-5,TRBD1,TRBV2,TGTGCCAGCAGCGGACAGGGAGAACAGCCCCAGCATTTT,CASSGQGEQPQHF
.,TRBJ1-5,.,TRBV6-1,TGTGCCAGCAGTGAAGATTTTTTTTGGAGCAATCAGCCCCAGCATTTT,CASSEDFFWSNQPQHF
.,TRBJ2-5,.,TRBV10-3,TGTGCCATCAGTGAGCCTTCAGGGATGTTGGAGACCCAGTACTTC,CAISEPSGMLETQYF